This T cell receptor (beta chain) was retrieved from a study of CD8+ T cells in alopecia areata. RNA was extracted and reverse transcribed into cDNA as the sequencing template. This table comes from immunoSEQ multiplex PCR, and its TCRdb copy is limited to in-frame clones, with some not included. Of 90,000 to 150,000 clones listed, roughly 60% are singletons. The CDR3 has 11 residues. The germline CDR1 and CDR2 sequences are MGHDK and SYGVNS. The ends were cut back, 6 bases at V and 7 bases at J, with 9 bases in the middle. This clone was counted only a few times. Sample treatment: oral pan-JAK inhibitor, 5-10 mg twice daily.

The sequences come from CD8+ T cells sorted from blood, collected at week 4, from a patient treated with tofacitinib. V gene TRBV25-1 combines with J gene TRBJ1-1, with D hard to call. The sequence derives from a human donor with alopecia areata. The CDR3 sequence: CASSVSSEAFF. For the CDR3, the DNA is TGTGCCAGCAGCGTCAGTAGTGAAGCTTTCTTT.